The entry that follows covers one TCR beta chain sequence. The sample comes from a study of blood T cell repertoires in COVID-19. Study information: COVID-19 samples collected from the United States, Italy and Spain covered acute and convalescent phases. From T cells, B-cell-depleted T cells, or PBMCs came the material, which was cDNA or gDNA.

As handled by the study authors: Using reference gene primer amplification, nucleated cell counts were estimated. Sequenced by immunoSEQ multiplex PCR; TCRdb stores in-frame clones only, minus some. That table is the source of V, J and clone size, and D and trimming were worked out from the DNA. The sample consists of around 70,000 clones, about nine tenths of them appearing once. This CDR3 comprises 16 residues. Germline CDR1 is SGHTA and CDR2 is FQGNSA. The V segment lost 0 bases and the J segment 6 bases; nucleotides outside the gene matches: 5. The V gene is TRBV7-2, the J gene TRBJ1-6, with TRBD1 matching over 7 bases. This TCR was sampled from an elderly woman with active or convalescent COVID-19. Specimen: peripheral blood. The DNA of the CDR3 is TGTGCCAGCAGCTTAGCGGCAGGGGGTAGTAATTCACCCCTCCACTTT. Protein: CASSLAAGGSNSPLHF.